The 23 T cell receptor beta chains below come from one sample, sequenced in a study of cytomegalovirus exposure and HLA in healthy donors. The PCR used 60 Vbeta and 13 Jbeta primers. Libraries were prepared by immunoSEQ multiplex PCR; TCRdb keeps only in-frame clonotypes and omits some of them. This sample's table reports around 100,000 clones. Sequenced sample: PBMCs. The receptors were gathered from a man aged 35 to 55 in good health and CMV-seropositive.

The CDR3 region has the DNA TGCAGCGTCGAACTCAGCGGGAGGACCGAGCAGTACTTC. Residues: CSVELSGRTEQYF. V gene TRBV29-1 combines with J gene TRBJ2-7; 9 bases map to TRBD2. The CDR3 extends over 13 amino acids. CDR1 and CDR2 from the germline V gene are SQVTM and ANQGSEA. V gave up 6 bases and J gave up 6 bases; unmatched junction bases: 9.

V usage is TRBV11-3 and J usage is TRBJ2-3; possibly TRBD2 for D (7 bases). The length of the CDR3 is 15 residues. V lost 5 bases and J 0 bases, leaving 12 bases between the germline ends. Germline CDR1 is SGHNT and CDR2 is YENEEA. CDR3: CASSQGGESTDTQYF. The CDR3 bases are TGTGCCAGCAGCCAAGGGGGGGAGAGCACAGATACGCAGTATTTT.

The gene calls are TRBV7-9 and TRBJ2-7, with D perhaps TRBD2 (6 bases). The CDR3 covers 16 residues. The germline V gene encodes CDR1 SEHNR and CDR2 FQNEAQ (reference sequence). Trimming took off 0 bases at V and 0 bases at J, with 12 bases between the two ends. The CDR3 region has the DNA TGTGCCAGCAGCTTAGCGTCCCAGACTAGCTCCTACGAGCAGTACTTC. It yields the protein CASSLASQTSSYEQYF.

V usage is TRBV7-3 and J usage is TRBJ1-1; TRBD1 might be the D (5 bases). This CDR3 is 15 amino acids long. The V end lost 2 bases, the J end lost 0 bases, and 10 bases lay between the germline ends. Germline CDR1 and CDR2: SGHTA and FQGTGA. The CDR3 nucleotides read TGTGCCAGCAGCTTACAGGGTGCCATGAACACTGAAGCTTTCTTT. It encodes CASSLQGAMNTEAFF.

CDR3 residues: CASSQPTSSGELFF. CDR3 bases: TGCGCCAGCAGCCAACCCACGAGTTCCGGGGAGCTGTTTTTT. The V call is TRBV4-1, the J call TRBJ2-2; no firm D call. Looked up from germline, CDR1 is MGHRA and CDR2 is YSYEKL. Trimming pared 2 bases from V and 6 bases from J, leaving 10 bases between. This CDR3 region has 14 residues.

This chain joins TRBV7-2 and TRBJ2-5, with a tentative D call TRBD1 (6 bases). Germline V CDR1 and CDR2: SGHTA, FQGNSA. V was shortened by 5 bases and J by 4 bases, with 11 bases between the two germline ends. The CDR3 consists of 13 residues. CDR3 in amino acids: CASSTHRVETQYF. The CDR3 bases are TGTGCCAGCAGCACGCACAGGGTAGAGACCCAGTACTTC.

Concerning this clone itself: One end of the junction does not line up with germline, which may come from a read error. This CDR3 is also generated by other DNA sequences in the sample. The V gene is TRBV7-8, the J gene TRBJ2-7, with D possibly being TRBD2 (5 bases). The length of the CDR3 is 14 residues. Germline lookup yields CDR1 SGHVS and CDR2 FQNEAQ. This chain's CDR3 is CASSLNPGTYEQYF. The DNA for the CDR3 is TGTGCCAGCAGCTTAAATCCGGGAACCTATGAGCAGTACTTC.

The rearrangement uses TRBV2 and TRBJ1-3, with a weak D call TRBD1 (6 bases). Trimming shortened V by 6 bases and J by 9 bases, and 24 bases separated the two germline ends. The CDR3 length is 16 residues. Per germline, CDR1 SNHLY and CDR2 FYNNEI. Here the CDR3 reads CASSVDRTLNRITIYF. The CDR3 DNA sequence: TGTGCCAGCAGCGTAGACAGGACTCTAAATCGAATCACCATATATTTT.

The chain is built from TRBV27 and TRBJ1-5; tentatively, D is TRBD1 (5 bases). V lost 3 bases and J lost 6, with 12 bases in between. The CDR3 is 14 residues long. CDR1 is MNHEY and CDR2 is SMNVEV in the germline V gene (reference sequence). CDR3 amino acids: CASSFAGGGQPQHF. CDR3 coding DNA: TGTGCCAGCAGTTTCGCGGGGGGTGGTCAGCCCCAGCATTTT.

V and J are TRBV7-2 and TRBJ2-7; tentative D call: TRBD2 (6 bases). The CDR3 is 14 amino acids. V lost 1 base to trimming and J lost 7 bases, with 14 bases between them. Germline assignment: CDR1 SGHTA and CDR2 FQGNSA. The DNA of the CDR3 is TGTGCCAGCAGCTTAGTGGGCGGGGCTAGAGAGCAGTACTTC. This translates into CASSLVGGAREQYF.

The V gene is TRBV5-1, the J gene TRBJ2-2; D is perhaps TRBD1 (6 bases). This CDR3 is built from 15 residues. Trimming shortened V by 4 bases and J by 5 bases, and 15 bases separated the two germline ends. Germline CDR1 SGHRS, CDR2 YFSETQ. CDR3 sequence reads: CASSRGQFQTGELFF. The CDR3 nucleotides read TGCGCCAGCAGCCGCGGACAGTTTCAAACCGGGGAGCTGTTTTTT.

The rearrangement uses TRBV5-1 and TRBJ2-7; TRBD2 matches at 8 bases. In germline, CDR1 is SGHRS, CDR2 YFSETQ. The CDR3 is made up of 19 amino acids. With V trimmed by 0 bases and J by 6 bases, 20 bases remained unmatched. CDR3 residues: CASSLALVAGTKIPVEQYF. In nucleotides, the CDR3 is TGCGCCAGCAGCTTGGCCTTAGTAGCGGGAACCAAAATCCCCGTCGAGCAGTACTTC.

This chain connects TRBV7-9 to TRBJ2-5; 9 bases align to TRBD2. CDR3 length: 16 residues. The germline gives CDR1 SEHNR, CDR2 FQNEAQ (reference sequence). Trimming took 1 base from V and 4 from J; bases not matched to a gene: 7. The CDR3 region has the DNA TGTGCCAGCAGCTTAGATAGCGGGAGAATTCGAGAGACCCAGTACTTC. Amino acids: CASSLDSGRIRETQYF.

The chain carries TRBV14 and TRBJ2-1, with D perhaps TRBD2 (5 bases). Trimming stripped 1 base from V and 0 bases from J, with 7 bases between. The CDR3 runs 15 residues. Per germline, CDR1 SGHDN and CDR2 FVKESK. The CDR3 DNA is TGTGCCAGCAGCCAAGCGGGAAGCTCCTACAATGAGCAGTTCTTC. Residues: CASSQAGSSYNEQFF.

The chain recombines TRBV2 with TRBJ2-3, with D tentatively TRBD2 (6 bases). CDR3 length: 14 residues. Germline lookup yields CDR1 SNHLY and CDR2 FYNNEI. Trimming cost V 4 bases and J 5 bases, with 13 bases left between them. CDR3: CASSVAVRGDTQYF. CDR3 nucleotide sequence: TGTGCCAGCAGTGTAGCGGTGCGAGGAGATACGCAGTATTTT.

V usage is TRBV5-1 and J usage is TRBJ2-7; D is perhaps TRBD1 (5 bases). V was clipped by 4 bases and J by 3 bases, with 14 bases between them. Germline loops: CDR1 SGHRS, CDR2 YFSETQ. The CDR3 extends over 14 amino acids. The CDR3 here is CASSKSGQGYEQYF. The CDR3 nucleotides are TGCGCCAGCAGCAAGTCAGGGCAGGGCTACGAGCAGTACTTC. The full variable domain, rest sourced from reference TRBV5-1 and TRBJ2-7, is KAGVTQTPRYLIKTRGQQVTLSCSPISGHRSVSWYQQTPGQGLQFLFEYFSETQRNKGNFPGRFSGRQFSNSRSEMNVSTLELGDSALYLCASSKSGQGYEQYFGPGTRLTVT.

The rearrangement uses TRBV2 and TRBJ2-7, with D perhaps matching TRBD1 (5 bases). The CDR3 is made up of 13 amino acids. V lost 2 bases to trimming and J lost 5 bases, with 10 bases between them. Germline lookup yields CDR1 SNHLY and CDR2 FYNNEI. CDR3 DNA sequence: TGTGCCAGCAGTGAAAGGCTCAGGGACGAGCAGTACTTC. Encoded protein: CASSERLRDEQYF.

As regards this clone: A junction boundary mismatches the germline segment, possibly from a read error. This chain joins TRBV7-6 and TRBJ2-7; 7 bases match TRBD1. Germline values: CDR1 SGHVS, CDR2 FNYEAQ. The CDR3 is 12 residues long. CDR3: CASSLEGARLDF. The CDR3 coding sequence is TGTGCCAGCAGCTTAGAGGGGGCTAGGCTCGACTTC.

The chain employs TRBV7-6 and TRBJ2-5, with D uncertain. V dropped 6 bases and J dropped 5 bases, with 13 bases sitting between them. The length of the CDR3 is 13 residues. Germline values: CDR1 SGHVS, CDR2 FNYEAQ. Here the CDR3 DNA reads TGTGCCAGCAGTCGAGCTCCCGCGGAGACCCAGTACTTC. It yields the protein CASSRAPAETQYF.

The chain carries TRBV7-2 and TRBJ2-7; a possible D gene is TRBD1 (6 bases). V was cut by 10 bases and J by 5 bases, with 15 bases left in between. The CDR3 length is 12 residues. Germline V gives CDR1 SGHTA, CDR2 FQGNSA. The CDR3 bases are TGTGCCACCCAGAGGGGGTACCACGAGCAGTACTTC. Translated: CATQRGYHEQYF.

This sequence joins TRBV4-2 and TRBJ2-2; 8 bases line up with TRBD1. V shed 4 bases, J shed 5 bases, and the junction held 15 bases outside the gene matches. The CDR3 has 18 residues. Looked up from germline, CDR1 is LGHNA and CDR2 is YNFKEQ. For the CDR3, the DNA is TGTGCCAGCAGCCGACCGAGGGGAGGACAGGGAATAACCGGGGAGCTGTTTTTT. It specifies CASSRPRGGQGITGELFF.

As regards this clone: A read error may account for a junction end that differs from germline. This chain connects TRBV6-5 to TRBJ1-5; 7 bases line up with TRBD1. This CDR3 spans 16 amino acids. Germline V lookup: CDR1 MNHEY, CDR2 SVGAGI. The CDR3: CASSYARTGSDQPQHF. The CDR3 DNA is TGTGCCAGCAGTTACGCCAGGACAGGTAGCGATCAGCCCCAGCATTTT.

CDR3 coding DNA: TGTGCCAGTACAGGGGGCGTTAGAACTGAAGCTTTCTTT. This translates into CASTGGVRTEAFF. This chain uses TRBV19 with TRBJ1-1; TRBD1 agrees at 8 bases. V trimming: 7 bases; J trimming: 5 bases; junction bases outside the gene matches: 6. Per the germline V gene, CDR1 is LNHDA and CDR2 is SQIVND (reference sequence). The length of the CDR3 is 13 residues.